One and the same sample provided the 11 T cell receptor beta chains below, sequenced in a study of response to subunit inactivated influenza vaccine. TCRdb fed the RT-PCR reads into MiXCR, producing one record per CDR3 protein. Among roughly 570,000 distinct CDR3 sequences listed, around 15% were seen once. The sequences come from PBMCs from blood, collected roughly 13 days after vaccination. These receptors were taken from a man between 50 and 59 years old who received an inactivated influenza vaccine.

This clonotype was found a few times. The V and J genes are TRBV6-2 or TRBV6-3 and TRBJ2-1, with 8 bases matching TRBD2. After removal of 5 bases from V and 4 bases from J, the junction contained 10 bases not matched to a gene. CDR3 size: 16 residues. The germline gives CDR1 MNHEY, CDR2 SVGEGT. The CDR3 sequence is CASSHPPGRAYNEQFF. CDR3 in DNA: TGTGCCAGCAGTCACCCTCCCGGGAGGGCTTACAATGAGCAGTTCTTC.

This clonotype was counted only a few times. V usage is TRBV6-1 and J usage is TRBJ2-3, with a tentative D call TRBD1 (5 bases). Germline V gene lookup returns CDR1 MNHNS and CDR2 SASEGT. The V end lost 8 bases, the J end lost 2 bases, and 11 bases lay between the germline ends. This CDR3 has 13 amino acids. The CDR3 protein is CASHRTTTDTQYF. The CDR3, as DNA: TGTGCCAGCCATAGGACAACCACAGATACGCAGTATTTT.

CDR3 in amino acids: CASSAGLAGGGETQYF. The CDR3 DNA reads as TGTGCCAGCAGCGCGGGACTAGCGGGAGGCGGGGAGACCCAGTACTTC. V usage is TRBV7-3 and J usage is TRBJ2-5; the match to TRBD2 covers 15 bases. The CDR3 is 16 amino acids. Germline V gene lookup returns CDR1 SGHTA and CDR2 FQGTGA. J lost 5 bases, V lost 5 bases, and 6 bases had no gene match.

This clonotype was counted many times. This chain joins TRBV3-1 and TRBJ1-3; possible D gene TRBD1, 5 bases. Germline V gene sequence: CDR1 LGHDT, CDR2 YNNKEL (reference sequence). There are 14 residues in the CDR3. V was clipped by 1 base and J by 8 bases, with 12 bases between them. The CDR3 region has the DNA TGTGCCAGCAGCCAAGTGGGACTGAGGGACACCATATATTTT. As protein: CASSQVGLRDTIYF.

The table lists this clonotype with a few counts. The chain employs TRBV7-9 and TRBJ2-1, with D hard to call. Germline-derived CDR1 and CDR2 are SEHNR and FQNEAQ (reference sequence). The CDR3 loop spans 12 amino acids. Deletions cut 2 bases from V and 8 bases from J, with 7 bases between. The CDR3, as DNA: TGTGCCAGCAGCTTAATTGGCGATGAGCAGTTCTTC. Residues: CASSLIGDEQFF.

The rearrangement uses TRBV11-2 and TRBJ2-7, with 10 positions matching TRBD2. CDR3 length: 14 residues. V lost 4 bases and J lost 3; bases outside the gene matches: 3. CDR1 and CDR2 (germline): SGHAT, FQNNGV. The CDR3 is CASSYSGRYYEQYF. The CDR3 DNA reads TGTGCCAGCAGCTATAGCGGGAGGTACTACGAGCAGTACTTC.

The CDR3 here is CSATDRGQQETQYF. The CDR3 DNA reads as TGCAGTGCTACTGACAGGGGGCAACAAGAGACCCAGTACTTC. The chain uses TRBV20-1 and TRBJ2-5, with 10 bases aligning to TRBD1. CDR3 length: 14 amino acids. Germline loops: CDR1 DFQATT, CDR2 SNEGSKA (reference sequence). Trimming took 4 bases from V and 2 from J; bases not matched to a gene: 4.

This clonotype appeared a few times. The chain couples TRBV12-3 or TRBV12-4 to TRBJ2-5; D is possibly TRBD1 or TRBD2 (5 bases each). The V and J ends lost 5 bases and 1 base respectively, with 14 bases between them. The CDR3 is 15 amino acids. CDR3 sequence reads: CASSPGTTLQETQYF. The DNA for the CDR3 is TGTGCCAGCAGTCCGGGGACGACCCTCCAAGAGACCCAGTACTTC.

V is TRBV20-1 and J is TRBJ2-7; no clear D. Trimming took 7 bases from V and 5 from J, leaving 6 bases between them. The germline V gene has CDR1 DFQATT and CDR2 SNEGSKA (reference sequence). This CDR3 has 9 residues. The CDR3: CSVDDEQYF. The CDR3 DNA is TGCAGTGTGGACGACGAGCAGTACTTC.

The CDR3 reads CASSDGYLTYNEQFF. CDR3 in DNA: TGTGCCAGCAGTGATGGCTACCTTACCTACAATGAGCAGTTCTTC. This rearrangement joins TRBV2 to TRBJ2-1; D is unclear. Germline-derived CDR1 and CDR2 are SNHLY and FYNNEI. CDR3 length: 15 amino acids. Trimming removed 3 bases from V and 2 bases from J, with 11 bases in between.

CDR3 sequence (DNA): TGTGCCATCAGTCCCCCGGACTCGTTCTACGAGCAGTACTTC. Protein product: CAISPPDSFYEQYF. The chain couples TRBV10-3 to TRBJ2-7, with D perhaps TRBD2 (5 bases). Germline CDR1 and CDR2: ENHRY and SYGVKD. V lost 5 bases and J 3 bases, leaving 14 bases between the germline ends. This CDR3 has 14 residues.